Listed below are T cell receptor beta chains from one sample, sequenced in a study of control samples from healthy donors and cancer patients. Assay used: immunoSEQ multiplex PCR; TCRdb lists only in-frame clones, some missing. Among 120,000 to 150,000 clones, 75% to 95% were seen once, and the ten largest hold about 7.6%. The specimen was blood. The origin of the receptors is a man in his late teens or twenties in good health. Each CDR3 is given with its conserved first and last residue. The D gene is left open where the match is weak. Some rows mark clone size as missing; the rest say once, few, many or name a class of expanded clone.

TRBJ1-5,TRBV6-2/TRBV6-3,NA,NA,CASSYPMGAPSNQPQHF,TGTGCCAGCAGTTACCCGATGGGGGCTCCTAGCAATCAGCCCCAGCATTTT
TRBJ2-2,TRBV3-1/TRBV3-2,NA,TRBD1,CASSQAVTGSTGELFF,TGTGCCAGCAGCCAAGCCGTGACAGGGAGTACCGGGGAGCTGTTTTTT
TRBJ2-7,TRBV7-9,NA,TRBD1,CASSLSGGPSSYEQYF,TGTGCCAGCAGCTTATCAGGGGGCCCCAGCTCCTACGAGCAGTACTTC
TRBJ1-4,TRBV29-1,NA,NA,CSASGGTNEKLFF,TGCAGCGCTAGCGGGGGAACTAATGAAAAACTGTTTTTT
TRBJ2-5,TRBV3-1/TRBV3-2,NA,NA,CASSAPDSRFETQYF,TGTGCCAGCAGCGCCCCCGACAGCCGGTTTGAGACCCAGTACTTC
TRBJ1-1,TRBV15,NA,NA,CATSYRDTEAFF,TGTGCCACCAGCTACCGGGACACTGAAGCTTTCTTT
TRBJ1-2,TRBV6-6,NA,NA,CASNPARGPNYGYTF,TGTGCCAGCAATCCGGCCCGGGGGCCTAACTATGGCTACACCTTC
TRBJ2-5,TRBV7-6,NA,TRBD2,CASRPTSGGQETQYF,TGTGCCAGCAGACCCACTAGCGGGGGACAAGAGACCCAGTACTTC
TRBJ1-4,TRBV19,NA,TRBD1,CATTTGGIEKLFF,TGTGCCACCACGACAGGGGGCATTGAAAAACTGTTTTTT
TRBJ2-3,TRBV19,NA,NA,CASSRGTPGRTQYF,TGTGCCAGTAGTCGGGGGACCCCGGGCCGTACGCAGTATTTT
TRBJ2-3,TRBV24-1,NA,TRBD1,CATSDPRQGATDTQYF,TGTGCCACCAGTGATCCACGACAGGGGGCGACAGATACGCAGTATTTT
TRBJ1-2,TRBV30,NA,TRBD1,CAWRSRTGVLDTF,TGTGCCTGGAGATCTAGGACAGGGGTTTTGGATACCTTC
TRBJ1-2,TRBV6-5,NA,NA,CASSRSQVSGGYTF,TGTGCCAGCAGCCGTTCCCAGGTATCCGGTGGCTACACCTTC
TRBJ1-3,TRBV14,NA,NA,CASSQELVLGARNTIYF,TGTGCCAGCAGCCAAGAGTTGGTTCTAGGGGCTCGAAACACCATATATTTT
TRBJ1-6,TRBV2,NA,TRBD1,CASAWDRGNSPLHF,TGTGCCAGCGCCTGGGACAGGGGCAATTCACCCCTCCACTTT
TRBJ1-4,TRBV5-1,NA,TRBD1,CASSPGQASNEKLFF,TGCGCCAGCAGCCCAGGACAGGCGTCTAATGAAAAACTGTTTTTT
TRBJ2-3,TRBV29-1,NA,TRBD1,CSVADRVRSTDTQYF,TGCAGCGTTGCCGACAGGGTACGGAGCACAGATACGCAGTATTTT
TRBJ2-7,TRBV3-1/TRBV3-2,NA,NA,CASSQAQSIGTPYEQYF,TGTGCCAGCAGCCAAGCTCAATCTATTGGAACCCCCTACGAGCAGTACTTC
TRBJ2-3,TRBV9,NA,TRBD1,CASSPGQVGDTQYF,TGTGCCAGCAGCCCCGGACAGGTGGGTGATACGCAGTATTTT
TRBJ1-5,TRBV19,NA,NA,CASSIDFTGLSNQPQHF,TGTGCCAGTAGTATAGATTTTACCGGGCTTAGCAATCAGCCCCAGCATTTT
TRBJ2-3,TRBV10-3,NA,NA,CAISRTVSTDTQYF,TGTGCCATCAGCCGGACAGTGAGCACAGATACGCAGTATTTT
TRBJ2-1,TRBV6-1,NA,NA,CASSEWDQTYNEQFF,TGTGCCAGCAGTGAATGGGACCAGACCTACAATGAGCAGTTCTTC
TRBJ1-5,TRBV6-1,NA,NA,CASSEPGQPQHF,TGTGCCAGCAGTGAGCCCGGTCAGCCCCAGCATTTT
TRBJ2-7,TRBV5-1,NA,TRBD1,CASSPRDRDHEQYF,TGCGCCAGCAGCCCCCGGGACAGGGACCACGAGCAGTACTTC
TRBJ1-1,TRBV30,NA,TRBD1,CAWSPQGATEAFF,TGTGCCTGGAGCCCCCAGGGGGCCACTGAAGCTTTCTTT
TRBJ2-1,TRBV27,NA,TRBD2,CASSLLGGSGGRFVEQFF,TGTGCCAGCAGTTTACTCGGGGGGTCTGGGGGTCGGTTCGTTGAGCAGTTCTTC
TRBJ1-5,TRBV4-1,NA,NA,CASSQDPGQPQHF,TGCGCCAGCAGCCAAGATCCTGGTCAGCCCCAGCATTTT
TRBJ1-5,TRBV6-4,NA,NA,CASSDPDGNQPQHF,TGTGCCAGCAGTGACCCGGACGGAAATCAGCCCCAGCATTTT
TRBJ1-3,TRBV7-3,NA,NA,CASSLVPGNTIYF,TGTGCCAGCAGCTTGGTCCCCGGAAACACCATATATTTT
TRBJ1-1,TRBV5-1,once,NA,CASSSTGSDTEAFF,TGCGCCAGCAGTTCCACAGGGTCGGACACTGAAGCTTTCTTT
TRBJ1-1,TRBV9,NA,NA,CASSVRPDLNTEAFF,TGTGCCAGCAGCGTACGGCCGGACCTGAACACTGAAGCTTTCTTT
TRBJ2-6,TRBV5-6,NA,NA,CASSSTANDSLLVLTF,TGTGCCAGCAGTTCAACCGCCAATGACAGCCTTTTGGTCCTGACTTTC
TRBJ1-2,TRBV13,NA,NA,CASSLGLGGAYGYTF,TGTGCCAGCAGCTTAGGCCTCGGGGGGGCCTATGGCTACACCTTC
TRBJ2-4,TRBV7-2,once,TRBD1,CASSPQGTGGFSQYF,TGTGCCAGCAGCCCCCAGGGGACAGGGGGCTTTAGTCAGTACTTC
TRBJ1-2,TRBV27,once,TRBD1,CASIPRQGGGYTF,TGTGCCAGCATCCCCAGACAGGGGGGTGGCTACACCTTC
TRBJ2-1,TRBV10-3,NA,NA,CAISAQGSSYNEQFF,TGTGCCATCAGTGCACAGGGAAGCTCCTACAATGAGCAGTTCTTC
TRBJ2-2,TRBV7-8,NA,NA,CASSFVGQISNTGELFF,TGTGCCAGCAGCTTTGTGGGGCAGATTTCGAACACCGGGGAGCTGTTTTTT
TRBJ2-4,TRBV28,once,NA,CASLGLDSGMENIQYF,TGTGCCAGCCTGGGGTTGGACTCTGGGATGGAAAACATTCAGTACTTC
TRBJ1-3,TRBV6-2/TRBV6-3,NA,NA,CASSRAAGNTIYF,TGTGCCAGCAGCCGGGCGGCTGGAAACACCATATATTTT
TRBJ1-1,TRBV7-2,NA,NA,CASSPAGRLNTEAFF,TGTGCCAGCAGCCCCGCGGGGCGCCTGAACACTGAAGCTTTCTTT
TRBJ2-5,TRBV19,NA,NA,CASSIGHQETQYF,TGTGCCAGTAGTATAGGGCACCAAGAGACCCAGTACTTC
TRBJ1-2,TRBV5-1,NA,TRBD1,CASSLSGQDNYGYTF,TGCGCCAGCAGCTTGTCGGGACAGGATAACTATGGCTACACCTTC
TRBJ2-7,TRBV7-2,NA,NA,CASSGADSLSEQYF,TGTGCCAGCAGCGGCGCGGACAGTTTGTCCGAGCAGTACTTC
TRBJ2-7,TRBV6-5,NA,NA,CASSSPGDYEQYF,TGTGCCAGCAGTTCCCCCGGAGACTACGAGCAGTACTTC
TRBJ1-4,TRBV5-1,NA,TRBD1,CASSADRDEKLFF,TGCGCCAGCAGCGCCGACAGGGATGAAAAACTGTTTTTT
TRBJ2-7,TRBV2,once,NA,CASRETGYEQYF,TGTGCCAGCAGGGAAACAGGGTACGAGCAGTACTTC
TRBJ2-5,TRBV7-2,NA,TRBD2,CASSLSSGGAGATQYF,TGTGCCAGCAGCTTAAGTAGCGGGGGGGCCGGGGCGACCCAGTACTTC
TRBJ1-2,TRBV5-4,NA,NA,CASSLAWAGIDYGYTF,TGTGCCAGCAGCTTGGCCTGGGCAGGAATTGACTATGGCTACACCTTC
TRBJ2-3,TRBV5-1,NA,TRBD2,CASSLAGLAGGTSTDTQYF,TGCGCCAGCAGCTTGGCGGGACTAGCGGGGGGTACTAGCACAGATACGCAGTATTTT